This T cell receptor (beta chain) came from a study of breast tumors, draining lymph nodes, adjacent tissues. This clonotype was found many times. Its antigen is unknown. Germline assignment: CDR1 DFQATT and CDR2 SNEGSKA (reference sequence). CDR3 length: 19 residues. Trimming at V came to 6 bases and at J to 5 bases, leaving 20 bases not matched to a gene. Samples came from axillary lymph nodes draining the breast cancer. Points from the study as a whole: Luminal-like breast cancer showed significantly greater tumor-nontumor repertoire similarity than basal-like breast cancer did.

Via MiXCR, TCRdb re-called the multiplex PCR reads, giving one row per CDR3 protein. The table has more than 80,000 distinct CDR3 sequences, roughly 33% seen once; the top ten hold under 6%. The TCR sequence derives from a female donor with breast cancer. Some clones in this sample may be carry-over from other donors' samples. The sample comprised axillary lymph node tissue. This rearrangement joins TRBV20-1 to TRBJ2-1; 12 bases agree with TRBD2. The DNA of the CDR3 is TGCAGTGCGCTCTCCGCTAGCGGGGGGGGTGCAATAACCAACAATGAGCAGTTCTTC. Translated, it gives CSALSASGGGAITNNEQFF.